These 11 T cell receptor beta chains were sequenced from one sample in a study of cytomegalovirus exposure and HLA in healthy donors (dated by TCRdb to the late 2010s). The library was generated by the immunoSEQ multiplex PCR assay. TCRdb carries this immuneACCESS record with in-frame sequences only. Its versions omit some clonotypes, under half of them owing to an unresolved V gene in the studies checked, with the rest unexplained. The sample data list approximately 120,000 clones, and approximately 89% of these were observed just once. Around 1.1% of the sample belongs to the ten largest clones. The sequencing input was PBMCs. These receptor sequences come from a woman aged 18-35 years in good health and CMV-seronegative.

The chain employs TRBV30 and TRBJ1-4; 9 bases agree with TRBD1. CDR3 length: 15 residues. Germline trimming cut 2 bases from V and 1 base from J; bases unmatched to any gene: 2. CDR1 GTSNPN and CDR2 SVGIG come from the germline V gene (reference sequence). This CDR3 reads CAWSTDRGTNEKLFF. The CDR3 region has the DNA TGTGCCTGGAGTACGGACAGGGGAACTAATGAAAAACTGTTTTTT. Variable domain in full (rest from reference TRBV30 and TRBJ1-4): SQTIHQWPATLVQPVGSPLSLECTVEGTSNPNLYWYRQAAGRGLQLLFYSVGIGQISSEVPQNLSASRPQDRQFILSSKKLLLSDSGFYLCAWSTDRGTNEKLFFGSGTQLSVL.

The chain employs TRBV30 and TRBJ2-5; tentatively, D is TRBD2 (5 bases). Trimming removed 6 bases at V and 4 bases at J, with 15 bases between. The CDR3 runs 13 residues. Germline V gene sequence: CDR1 GTSNPN, CDR2 SVGIG (reference sequence). Here the CDR3 DNA reads TGTGCCTGTTATCGTCGAGGAGGAGAGACCCAGTACTTC. Translating gives CACYRRGGETQYF.

V gene TRBV27 combines with J gene TRBJ2-3, with 10 bases that match TRBD1. The CDR3 sequence is 12 residues long. In germline, CDR1 is MNHEY, CDR2 SMNVEV (reference sequence). V dropped 8 bases and J dropped 8; count of bases not matched to a gene: 4. The CDR3: CASQTGGVTQYF. CDR3 DNA sequence: TGTGCCAGCCAGACAGGGGGCGTTACGCAGTATTTT.

The chain has TRBV7-6 and TRBJ2-2; D may be TRBD1 (6 bases). Germline CDR1 reads SGHVS; CDR2 reads FNYEAQ. V dropped 0 bases and J dropped 6 bases, with 14 bases sitting between them. The CDR3 has 16 amino acids. The CDR3 DNA sequence: TGTGCCAGCAGCTTAGCGAACCCAGGGGCTCCCGGGGAGCTGTTTTTT. This translates into CASSLANPGAPGELFF. Drawing the rest from reference TRBV7-6 and TRBJ2-2, the complete variable domain is GAGVSQSPRYKVTKRGQDVALRCDPISGHVSLYWYRQALGQGPEFLTYFNYEAQQDKSGLPNDRFSAERPEGSISTLTIQRTEQRDSAMYRCASSLANPGAPGELFFGEGSRLTVL.

This chain links TRBV11-2 with TRBJ1-2; 8 nucleotides agree with TRBD1. V lost 4 bases, J lost 4 bases, and 2 bases stayed unmatched. This CDR3 has 13 residues. Germline CDR1 is SGHAT and CDR2 is FQNNGV. CDR3 sequence: CASSSTGGYGYTF. In nucleotides, the CDR3 is TGTGCCAGCAGCTCCACAGGGGGCTATGGCTACACCTTC.

This chain joins TRBV18 and TRBJ1-2; no definite D call. Trimming took 5 bases from V and 6 from J, leaving 16 bases between them. Germline V gene sequence: CDR1 KGHSH, CDR2 LQKENI. This CDR3 is built from 14 residues. As DNA, the CDR3 is TGTGCCAGCTCAAGGAGTGGAGGAGGGAATGGCTACACCTTC. Amino acids: CASSRSGGGNGYTF. Full variable domain (rest looked up from reference TRBV18 and TRBJ1-2): NAGVMQNPRHLVRRRGQEARLRCSPMKGHSHVYWYRQLPEEGLKFMVYLQKENIIDESGMPKERFSAEFPKEGPSILRIQQVVRGDSAAYFCASSRSGGGNGYTFGSGTRLTVV.

This chain joins TRBV19 and TRBJ1-6; D unresolved. V was shortened by 8 bases and J by 9 bases, with 20 bases between the two germline ends. This CDR3 spans 15 amino acids. Germline assignment: CDR1 LNHDA and CDR2 SQIVND (reference sequence). The CDR3 DNA sequence: TGTGCCAGTCGGCAGGAGGGTAGGGAAAGTTCACCCCTCCACTTT. Protein product: CASRQEGRESSPLHF. The full variable domain, its missing parts supplied by reference TRBV19 and TRBJ1-6, is DGGITQSPKYLFRKEGQNVTLSCEQNLNHDAMYWYRQDPGQGLRLIYYSQIVNDFQKGDIAEGYSVSREKKESFPLTVTSAQKNPTAFYLCASRQEGRESSPLHFGNGTRLTVT.

In DNA form, the CDR3 reads TGTGCCAGCAGTTTATCCCCGGGAGCTTACGGCTACACCTTC. This encodes CASSLSPGAYGYTF. This sequence joins TRBV27 and TRBJ1-2; D unresolved. The length of the CDR3 is 14 residues. The V end lost 0 bases, the J end lost 8 bases, and 13 bases lay between the germline ends. The germline CDR1 and CDR2 sequences are MNHEY and SMNVEV (reference sequence).

Only one count was recorded for this clone. The chain uses TRBV4-3 and TRBJ2-3, with 10 bases lining up with TRBD2. The CDR3 loop spans 14 amino acids. The junction had 2 bases not matched to a gene; V was cut back by 1 base and J by 7 bases. The germline V gene encodes CDR1 LGHNA and CDR2 YSLEER. The CDR3 region is CASSQGLAGHTQYF. CDR3 bases: TGCGCCAGCAGCCAAGGACTAGCGGGTCATACGCAGTATTTT.

This rearrangement joins TRBV28 to TRBJ1-2; D might be TRBD1 (5 bases). The V gene lost 5 bases and the J gene lost 6 bases, with 19 bases spanning the gap. Germline assignment: CDR1 MDHEN and CDR2 SYDVKM. The CDR3 length is 15 residues. The CDR3 here is CASSLGGSAGDGYTF. CDR3 sequence (DNA): TGTGCCAGCAGTCTGGGGGGATCGGCAGGAGATGGCTACACCTTC.

The V call is TRBV4-3, the J call TRBJ2-7; TRBD2 matches at 9 bases. Germline trimming cut 0 bases from V and 3 bases from J; bases unmatched to any gene: 12. The CDR3 extends over 18 amino acids. The germline V gene has CDR1 LGHNA and CDR2 YSLEER. The CDR3 DNA is TGCGCCAGCAGCCAAGAGGCGGGAGGGCCCGTCGATGGCTACGAGCAGTACTTC. This translates into CASSQEAGGPVDGYEQYF.